This T cell receptor beta chain was identified during a study of blood T cell repertoires in COVID-19. Libraries were prepared by immunoSEQ multiplex PCR; TCRdb keeps only in-frame clonotypes and omits some of them. Here the sample spans approximately 300,000 clones, around 82% being singletons. The J segment lost 4 bases and the V segment lost 1 base, leaving 18 bases of the junction unmatched. Germline values: CDR1 GTSNPN, CDR2 SVGIG (reference sequence). The CDR3 is 20 residues long. The genes are TRBV30 and TRBJ2-2; 10 nucleotides match TRBD2. The sample consisted of peripheral blood. This receptor was obtained from a human donor with COVID-19, enrolled during active disease. The donor label of this sample is uncertain. The CDR3: CAWSDLRLAGALRGTGELFF. The CDR3 nucleotides are TGTGCCTGGAGTGACCTAAGGCTAGCGGGAGCCCTCAGGGGCACCGGGGAGCTGTTTTTT.